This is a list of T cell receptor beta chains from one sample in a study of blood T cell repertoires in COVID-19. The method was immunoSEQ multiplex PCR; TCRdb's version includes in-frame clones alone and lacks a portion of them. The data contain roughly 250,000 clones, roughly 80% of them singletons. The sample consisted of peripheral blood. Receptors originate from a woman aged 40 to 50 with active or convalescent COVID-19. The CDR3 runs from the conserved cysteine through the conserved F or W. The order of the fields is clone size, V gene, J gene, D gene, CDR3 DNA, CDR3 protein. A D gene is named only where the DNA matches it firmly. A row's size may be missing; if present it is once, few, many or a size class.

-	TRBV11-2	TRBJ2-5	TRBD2	TGTGCCAGCAGCTTAGTATTACAAAGGGAGCGGGGGGACCAAGAGACCCAGTACTTC	CASSLVLQRERGDQETQYF
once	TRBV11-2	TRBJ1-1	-	TGTGCCAGCAGCTTAGCTCGACTTCTTACGGGGAGTAACACTGAAGCTTTCTTT	CASSLARLLTGSNTEAFF
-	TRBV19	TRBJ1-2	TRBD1	TGTGCCAGCCTGGGACAGGGAGAACGGAAGGGGGACTATGGCTACACCTTC	CASLGQGERKGDYGYTF
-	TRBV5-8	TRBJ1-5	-	TGTGCCACCCCTGGTCGGGGGAGGGGGAATCAGCCCCAGCATTTT	CATPGRGRGNQPQHF
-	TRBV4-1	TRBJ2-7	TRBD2	TGCGCCAGCAGCCAAGATTTAGCGGGGGGGGTGTACGAGCAGTACTTC	CASSQDLAGGVYEQYF
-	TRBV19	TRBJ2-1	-	TGTGCCAGTAGGCCAACAGGTTACAATGAGCAGTTCTTC	CASRPTGYNEQFF
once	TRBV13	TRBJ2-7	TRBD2	TGTGCCAGCAGCCCTCGCGGGGGGCCGCCCGAGCAGTACTTC	CASSPRGGPPEQYF
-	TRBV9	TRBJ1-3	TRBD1	TGTGCCAGCAGCGTACAGACAGGGGACTCTGGAAACACCATATATTTT	CASSVQTGDSGNTIYF
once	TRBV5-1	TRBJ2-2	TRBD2	TGCGCCAGCAGCGCGACTAGCGGGGTTGACACCGGGGAGCTGTTTTTT	CASSATSGVDTGELFF
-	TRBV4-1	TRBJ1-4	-	TGCGCCAGCAGCCAAGGTCGGGGGGGTATTAATGAAAAACTGTTTTTT	CASSQGRGGINEKLFF
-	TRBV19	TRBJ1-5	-	TGTGCCAGTAGTAGAGTGGAGAATCAGCCCCAGCATTTT	CASSRVENQPQHF
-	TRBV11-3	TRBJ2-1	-	TGTGCCAGCAGCTTAGGCGACACCTCCTACAATGAGCAGTTCTTC	CASSLGDTSYNEQFF
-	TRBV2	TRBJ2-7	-	TGTGCCAGCAGCCTCCCCGGGAGCTCCTACGAGCAGTACTTC	CASSLPGSSYEQYF
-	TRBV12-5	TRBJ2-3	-	TGTGCTAGTGGCACCGCGGGCCGACGGGGAGCAGATACGCAGTATTTT	CASGTAGRRGADTQYF
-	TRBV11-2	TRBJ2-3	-	TGTGCCAGCAGCTTAGGCCTAACGGGACTTCACACAGATACGCAGTATTTT	CASSLGLTGLHTDTQYF
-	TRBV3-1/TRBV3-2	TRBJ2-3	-	TGTGCCAGCAGCCAAGACGGCGGTTTGGGAGATACGCAGTATTTT	CASSQDGGLGDTQYF
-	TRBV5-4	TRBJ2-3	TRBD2	TGTGCCAGCAGCTTGGCCTTGACTAGCCCAGATACGCAGTATTTT	CASSLALTSPDTQYF
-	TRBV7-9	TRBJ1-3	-	TGTGCCAGCAGCTCACCGGCGGCTAAGACTGGAAACACCATATATTTT	CASSSPAAKTGNTIYF
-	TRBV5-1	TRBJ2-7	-	TGCGCCAGCAGCTTTGGGGCGGCCTACGAGCAGTACTTC	CASSFGAAYEQYF
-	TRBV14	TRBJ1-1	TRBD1	TGTGCCAGCAGCAAACAGGGGGCGTTCAATGAAGCTTTCTTT	CASSKQGAFNEAFF
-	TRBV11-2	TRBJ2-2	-	TGTGCCAGCAGCTTAGAGGGAGGTACCGGGGAGCTGTTTTTT	CASSLEGGTGELFF
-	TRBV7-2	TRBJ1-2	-	TGTGCCAGCAGCTCCCCTGGGCGGGGCCTCTATGGCTACACCTTC	CASSSPGRGLYGYTF
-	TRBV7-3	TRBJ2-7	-	TGTGCCAGCAGCTTAAGGCAGGGGAGCGAGCAGTACTTC	CASSLRQGSEQYF
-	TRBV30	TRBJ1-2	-	TGTGCCTGGAGTCTCACGGGAGGCTACACCTTC	CAWSLTGGYTF
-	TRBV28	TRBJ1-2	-	TGTGCCAGCAGTTTGGGAGGGGGGCATGGCTACACCTTC	CASSLGGGHGYTF
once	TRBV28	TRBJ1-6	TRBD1	TGTGCCAGCGGTAACCCGGGACAGATGGATGCCTATAATTCACCCCTCCACTTT	CASGNPGQMDAYNSPLHF
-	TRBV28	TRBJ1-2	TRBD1	TGTGCCAGCAGTCCCCCGGGACAGGGCTTTGGCTACACCTTC	CASSPPGQGFGYTF